The 8 T cell receptor beta chains below all came from one sample that was sequenced in a study of blood T cell repertoires in COVID-19 (dated by TCRdb to about 2020). Libraries were prepared through the immunoSEQ multiplex PCR assay. TCRdb stores this immuneACCESS table with in-frame sequences only. Part of the clones is absent; in the studies checked, under half of the shortfall reflects unresolved V genes, and no reason is known for the rest. This sample has tens of thousands of clones in its table, and 88% of those were observed once. The ten biggest clones cover about 3.2% of the sample. The sequencing sample was made of peripheral blood. The receptors originated from a man in his forties or fifties with active COVID-19.

The V and J genes are TRBV19 and TRBJ1-1; unclear D gene. Germline V gene lookup returns CDR1 LNHDA and CDR2 SQIVND (reference sequence). V was pared by 6 bases and J by 4 bases, with 15 bases between. The CDR3 is 14 residues long. The CDR3 reads CASRRTAAGTEAFF. In DNA form, the CDR3 reads TGTGCCAGTAGGCGGACGGCCGCGGGCACTGAAGCTTTCTTT.

This chain connects TRBV7-2 to TRBJ2-7; perhaps TRBD1 as D (5 bases). CDR1 and CDR2 (germline): SGHTA, FQGNSA. The CDR3 loop spans 15 amino acids. Trimming pared 0 bases from V and 7 bases from J, leaving 16 bases between. The CDR3 sequence is CASSLAPQAAREQYF. The CDR3, as DNA: TGTGCCAGCAGCTTAGCTCCACAGGCGGCGAGGGAGCAGTACTTC.

The chain uses TRBV28 and TRBJ1-5; no firm D call. The ends were cut back, 0 bases at V and 7 bases at J, with 4 bases in the middle. The germline V gene has CDR1 MDHEN and CDR2 SYDVKM. This CDR3 contains 12 residues. The CDR3 region has the DNA TGTGCCAGCAGTTTATGGCGGCAGCCCCAGCATTTT. The encoded protein is CASSLWRQPQHF.

The chain is built from TRBV27 and TRBJ2-2, with a possible D match to TRBD1 (6 bases). This CDR3 has 16 amino acids. Germline CDR1 MNHEY, CDR2 SMNVEV (reference sequence). With 8 bases removed from V and 3 bases from J, the gap between germline ends came to 19 bases. Written as DNA, the CDR3 is TGTGCCAGCCTAGGGGGAGACCCGTGGGACACCGGGGAGCTGTTTTTT. As protein: CASLGGDPWDTGELFF.

V usage is TRBV5-1 and J usage is TRBJ1-5; 7 positions agree with TRBD1. Germline loops: CDR1 SGHRS, CDR2 YFSETQ. This CDR3 spans 14 amino acids. Trimming at V came to 0 bases and at J to 6 bases, leaving 3 bases not matched to a gene. As DNA, the CDR3 is TGCGCCAGCAGCTTGGGAGGGGGCGGTCAGCCCCAGCATTTT. It yields the protein CASSLGGGGQPQHF. Using reference TRBV5-1 and TRBJ1-5 for the parts outside the CDR3, the full variable domain is KAGVTQTPRYLIKTRGQQVTLSCSPISGHRSVSWYQQTPGQGLQFLFEYFSETQRNKGNFPGRFSGRQFSNSRSEMNVSTLELGDSALYLCASSLGGGGQPQHFGDGTRLSIL.

V gene TRBV2 combines with J gene TRBJ1-2, with a tentative D call TRBD1 (6 bases). This CDR3 is 12 amino acids long. Germline V CDR1 and CDR2: SNHLY, FYNNEI. V dropped 6 bases and J dropped 5 bases, with 10 bases sitting between them. CDR3 region: CASRGGPYGYTF. For the CDR3, the DNA is TGTGCCAGCAGGGGGGGGCCGTATGGCTACACCTTC.

The rearrangement links TRBV3-1 (or the pseudogene TRBV3-2) to TRBJ1-3; possible D gene TRBD1, 6 bases. Trimming pared 4 bases from V and 1 base from J, leaving 14 bases between. This CDR3 is built from 16 residues. Germline loops: CDR1 LGHDT, CDR2 YNNKEL (reference sequence). CDR3 loop: CASSPRRTVSGNTIYF. The DNA of the CDR3 is TGTGCCAGCAGCCCGCGGCGGACAGTATCTGGAAACACCATATATTTT.

The V and J genes are TRBV9 and TRBJ2-3, with 9 bases aligning to TRBD2. The CDR3 has 15 residues. After removal of 6 bases from V and 2 bases from J, the junction contained 7 bases not matched to a gene. Germline values: CDR1 SGDLS, CDR2 YYNGEE. CDR3 sequence: CASNTAGGFTDTQYF. The DNA for the CDR3 is TGTGCCAGCAACACAGCGGGGGGATTCACAGATACGCAGTATTTT.